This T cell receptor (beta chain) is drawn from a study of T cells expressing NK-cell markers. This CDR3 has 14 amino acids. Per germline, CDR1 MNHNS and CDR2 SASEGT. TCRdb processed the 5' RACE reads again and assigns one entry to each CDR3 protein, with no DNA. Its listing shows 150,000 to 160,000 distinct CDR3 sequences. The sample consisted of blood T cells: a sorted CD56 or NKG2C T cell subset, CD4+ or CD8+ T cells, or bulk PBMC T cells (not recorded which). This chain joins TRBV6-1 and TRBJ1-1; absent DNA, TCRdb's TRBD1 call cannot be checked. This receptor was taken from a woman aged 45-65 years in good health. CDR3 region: CASDRGAWNTEAFF.